The next 15 T cell receptor beta chains were all read from a single sample in a study of blood T cells in healthy people across ages. Next came a second PCR, run for about 7 to 11 cycles, which used a sample-barcoded 5' primer along with a J-beta primer mix. MiXCR was run by TCRdb on the 5' RACE reads, yielding one entry per CDR3 protein. This table holds approximately 800,000 distinct CDR3 sequences, about 48% found once. The sequencing input was blood. These TCRs come from a man aged 80 or over in good health.

At least ten counts were recorded for this clonotype. This chain connects TRBV7-9 to TRBJ1-1; D is uncertain. The CDR3 loop spans 12 amino acids. CDR1 is SEHNR, CDR2 FQNEAQ, per germline (reference sequence). V was pared by 6 bases and J by 8 bases, with 13 bases between. For the CDR3, the DNA is TGTGCCAGCAGTCCCACGGGAGCCGAAGCTTTCTTT. Its protein is CASSPTGAEAFF.

The chain recombines TRBV27 with TRBJ1-1; 8 bases are a match to TRBD1. CDR3 size: 15 residues. The germline V gene has CDR1 MNHEY and CDR2 SMNVEV (reference sequence). V was pared by 0 bases and J by 8 bases, with 8 bases of the junction left unmatched. The CDR3, as DNA: TGTGCCAGCAGTTTATCCCCGGGACAGGTCCAAGAAGCTTTCTTT. Encoded protein: CASSLSPGQVQEAFF.

V and J are TRBV20-1 and TRBJ2-6; D is perhaps TRBD1 (5 bases). The V end was cut by 1 base, the J end by 0 bases, with 13 bases between. This CDR3 has 17 residues. From germline, CDR1 is DFQATT and CDR2 SNEGSKA (reference sequence). The CDR3 nucleotides read TGCAGTGCTAGAGTAGATGGACACCTCTCTGGGGCCAACGTCCTGACTTTC. This gives the protein CSARVDGHLSGANVLTF.

V gene TRBV5-1 combines with J gene TRBJ2-3; 9 bases are shared with TRBD2. The CDR3 has 17 amino acids. Germline CDR1 SGHRS, CDR2 YFSETQ. Trimming removed 0 bases from V and 14 bases from J; junction bases left unmatched: 19. The CDR3 reads CASSLGGASGEHRYAYF. For the CDR3, the DNA is TGCGCCAGCAGCTTGGGAGGGGCTAGCGGGGAACACAGATACGCGTATTTT.

The rearrangement links TRBV6-2 or TRBV6-3 to TRBJ2-4; the match to TRBD1 covers 9 bases. The end of the DNA aligns better with TRBJ2-7, so the J call may be wrong. The V gene's germline CDR1 is MNHEY and CDR2 SVGEGT. CDR3 length: 18 residues. The CDR3, as DNA: TGTGCCAGCAGCCCCCTTACCCTTAACAGGGGGCATCTCTACGAGCAGTACTTC. It codes for CASSPLTLNRGHLYEQYF.

This chain joins TRBV6-2 or TRBV6-3 and TRBJ1-6; D unresolved. V was cut by 6 bases and J by 0 bases, with 12 bases left in between. CDR1 MNHEY and CDR2 SVGEGT come from the germline V gene. The CDR3 is 16 amino acids. CDR3 nucleotides: TGTGCCAGCAGCTCTTCACTGAGCTCCTATAATTCACCCCTCCACTTT. Translation: CASSSSLSSYNSPLHF.

CDR3: CATSSTPLSGRIDEQFF. The CDR3 DNA sequence: TGTGCCACCAGCAGTACACCACTGAGCGGGAGGATCGATGAGCAGTTCTTC. The chain couples TRBV15 to TRBJ2-1, with 9 bases matching TRBD2. Trimming cost V 3 bases and J 8 bases; bases outside gene matches: 14. The germline V gene has CDR1 LNHNV and CDR2 YYDKDF (reference sequence). The CDR3 is 17 amino acids.

With regard to this clonotype: Compared with germline, one end of the junction differs, possibly owing to a read error. J is TRBJ2-7 and V is TRBV7-8; perhaps TRBD1 as D (5 bases). The CDR3 consists of 10 residues. CDR1 SGHVS and CDR2 FQNEAQ come from the germline V gene. For the CDR3, the DNA is TGTGCCAGCAGCTCCATCGAACAGGCTTTC. Translated: CASSSIEQAF.

The chain uses TRBV29-1 and TRBJ2-2; 8 bases are shared with TRBD1. V lost 8 bases and J lost 1; bases outside the gene matches: 3. Germline lookup yields CDR1 SQVTM and CDR2 ANQGSEA. This CDR3 contains 13 residues. The CDR3 DNA reads as TGCAGCTTCGACAGGGGGAACACCGGGGAGCTGTTTTTT. It is translated as CSFDRGNTGELFF.

CDR3 in amino acids: CASSQPRNTGTGGYGYTF. In nucleotides, the CDR3 is TGTGCCAGCAGCCAACCGAGGAACACCGGGACAGGGGGCTATGGCTACACCTTC. The rearrangement links TRBV4-2 to TRBJ1-2, with 11 bases aligning to TRBD1. The germline V gene encodes CDR1 LGHNA and CDR2 YNFKEQ. Germline trimming cut 2 bases from V and 4 bases from J; bases unmatched to any gene: 12. The CDR3 has 18 amino acids.

This chain connects TRBV29-1 to TRBJ2-6, with D possibly being TRBD1 or TRBD2 (5 bases each). This CDR3 contains 16 residues. Germline values: CDR1 SQVTM, CDR2 ANQGSEA. V was cut by 5 bases and J by 0 bases, with 14 bases left in between. The CDR3 protein is CSVRLRGLSGANVLTF. As DNA, the CDR3 is TGCAGCGTTAGACTGAGGGGCCTCTCTGGGGCCAACGTCCTGACTTTC.

The chain employs TRBV2 and TRBJ2-7; the D is unclear. Germline V CDR1 and CDR2: SNHLY, FYNNEI. The ends were cut back, 3 bases at V and 2 bases at J, with 8 bases in the middle. The CDR3 is made up of 13 amino acids. CDR3 DNA sequence: TGTGCCAGCAGTGAGTTGGAAACCTACGAGCAGTACTTC. Its protein is CASSELETYEQYF.

This rearrangement joins TRBV20-1 to TRBJ1-4; the D is unclear. In germline, CDR1 is DFQATT, CDR2 SNEGSKA (reference sequence). With 6 bases removed from V and 5 bases from J, the gap between germline ends came to 16 bases. The CDR3 spans 14 residues. The CDR3: CSADSGTGNEKLFF. As DNA, the CDR3 is TGCAGTGCAGACTCAGGAACCGGGAATGAAAAACTGTTTTTT.

This clonotype has just a few counts. The gene calls are TRBV20-1 and TRBJ1-4; maybe TRBD1 (6 bases). CDR3 length: 15 amino acids. Germline lookup yields CDR1 DFQATT and CDR2 SNEGSKA (reference sequence). V lost 0 bases, J lost 5 bases, and 13 bases lay in between. Here the CDR3 DNA reads TGCAGTGCTAGAGAGACCGGGACACGGAATGAAAAACTGTTTTTT. As protein: CSARETGTRNEKLFF.

This clonotype has more than one count but fewer than ten. The rearrangement uses TRBV7-2 and TRBJ2-1, with 10 bases aligning to TRBD2. V dropped 0 bases and J dropped 3; count of bases not matched to a gene: 5. Germline CDR1 and CDR2: SGHTA and FQGNSA. This CDR3 is 17 amino acids long. The chain's CDR3 is CASSLARTSGGYNEQFF. The CDR3 DNA is TGTGCCAGCAGCTTAGCCCGGACTAGCGGAGGCTACAATGAGCAGTTCTTC.